This T cell receptor beta chain is drawn from a study of human versus mouse CDR3 diversity and MHC coevolution. Cells were CD45RO-negative CD62L-positive naive CD4 T cells sorted from PBMCs. Study-wide findings and caveats: Mice had fewer CDR3 deletions and insertions than humans on average. By iCHAO1, human TCR beta clonotypes numbered approximately 1.5 million, the most.

Profiled with immunoSEQ multiplex PCR; TCRdb holds only in-frame clones, not every one. The repertoire holds tens of thousands of clones, over 90% seen once, with approximately 17% in the top ten. Of note for this clone: What it binds is unknown.

Germline CDR1 reads LNHDA; CDR2 reads SQIVND (reference sequence). V was pared by 6 bases and J by 1 base, with 3 bases of the junction left unmatched. The CDR3 is 14 amino acids. The sample comprised naive CD4+ T cells from blood. Specified subset: CD45RO-negative CD62L-positive naive CD4 T cells. The rearrangement links TRBV19 to TRBJ2-1; 7 bases are shared with TRBD1. This receptor was obtained from a person in their 60s in good health. CDR3 sequence: CASRGQWSYNEQFF. DNA for the CDR3: TGTGCCAGTAGGGGACAGTGGTCCTACAATGAGCAGTTCTTC.